These T cell receptor beta chains were read from a single sample in a study of cytomegalovirus exposure and HLA in healthy donors. Some clones are missing from TCRdb's copy, which holds only in-frame ones; the method was immunoSEQ multiplex PCR. The table includes 150,000 or so clones, approximately 86% detected once. Source material: PBMCs. These receptors came from a male donor in good health and CMV-seronegative. CDR3s include the opening cysteine and the closing phenylalanine or tryptophan. D genes are given only for firm matches. Clone size appears in some rows only: once, few, many, or a class for an expanded clone.

cdr3_nt	cdr3_aa	d_call	j_call	v_call	clone_size
TGTGCCAGCCAACGCCGACGGGGGGCGCATGAGCAGTTCTTC	CASQRRRGAHEQFF	-	TRBJ2-1	TRBV27	-
TGTGCCAGCAGTCCGGGACTAGTCCAAGAGACCCAGTACTTC	CASSPGLVQETQYF	TRBD2	TRBJ2-5	TRBV27	-
TGTGCCAGCAGCCCTAGAGGACAAGTTAATTCACCCCTCCACTTT	CASSPRGQVNSPLHF	-	TRBJ1-6	TRBV6-1	-
TGCGCCAGCAGCCAAATAGCGGGATCCCTCTACGAGCAGTACTTC	CASSQIAGSLYEQYF	TRBD2	TRBJ2-7	TRBV4-3	-
TGTGCCAGCAGTTCCGACAGGGGCCCTCTGTTTTTT	CASSSDRGPLFF	TRBD1	TRBJ1-4	TRBV6-5	-
TGTGCCAGCGCCGACAGCCTAAATCAGCCCCAGCATTTT	CASADSLNQPQHF	-	TRBJ1-5	TRBV18	-
TGTGCCAGCAGCTTGGGCCGGGACAGGGAGGGGCTAGCCAAAAACATTCAGTACTTC	CASSLGRDREGLAKNIQYF	TRBD1	TRBJ2-4	TRBV5-4	-
TGTGCCAGCAGCCAGACAGGGGCCCCCCTGAGGGTCTACGAGCAGTACTTC	CASSQTGAPLRVYEQYF	TRBD1	TRBJ2-7	TRBV14	-
TGTGCCAGCAGCTTAAACGGGATGCCTAATGAAAAACTGTTTTTT	CASSLNGMPNEKLFF	-	TRBJ1-4	TRBV7-3	once
TGTGCCAGTACGGCAGCTAGCGCTAAGTGGGACATTCAGTACTTC	CASTAASAKWDIQYF	-	TRBJ2-4	TRBV19	-